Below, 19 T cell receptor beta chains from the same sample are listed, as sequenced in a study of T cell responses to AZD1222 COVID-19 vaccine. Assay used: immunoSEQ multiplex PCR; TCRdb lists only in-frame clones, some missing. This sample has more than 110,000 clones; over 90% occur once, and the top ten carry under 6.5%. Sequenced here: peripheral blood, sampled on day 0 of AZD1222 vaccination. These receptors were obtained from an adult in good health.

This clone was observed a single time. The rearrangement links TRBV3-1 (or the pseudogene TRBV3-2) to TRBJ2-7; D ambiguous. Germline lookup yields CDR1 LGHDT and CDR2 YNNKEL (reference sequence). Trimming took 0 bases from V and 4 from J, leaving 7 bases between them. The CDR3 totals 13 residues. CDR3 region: CASSQDVDYEQYF. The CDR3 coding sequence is TGTGCCAGCAGCCAAGATGTAGATTACGAGCAGTACTTC.

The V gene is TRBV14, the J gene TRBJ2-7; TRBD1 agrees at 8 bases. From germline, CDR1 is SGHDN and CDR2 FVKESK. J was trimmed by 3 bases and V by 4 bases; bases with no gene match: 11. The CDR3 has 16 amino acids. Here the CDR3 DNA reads TGTGCCAGCAGCCGACTAGGACAGGGATACTTCTACGAGCAGTACTTC. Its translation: CASSRLGQGYFYEQYF.

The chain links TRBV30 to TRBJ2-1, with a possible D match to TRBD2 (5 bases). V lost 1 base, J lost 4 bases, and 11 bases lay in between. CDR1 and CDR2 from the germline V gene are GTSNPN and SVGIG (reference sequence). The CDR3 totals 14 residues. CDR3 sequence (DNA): TGTGCCTGGAGTGAATCGGGGTTGTACAATGAGCAGTTCTTC. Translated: CAWSESGLYNEQFF.

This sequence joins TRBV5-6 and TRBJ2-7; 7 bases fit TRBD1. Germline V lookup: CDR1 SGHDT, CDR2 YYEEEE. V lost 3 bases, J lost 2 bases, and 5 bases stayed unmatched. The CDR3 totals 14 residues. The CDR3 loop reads CASSSGGATYEQYF. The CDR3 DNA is TGTGCCAGCAGCTCAGGGGGAGCAACCTACGAGCAGTACTTC.

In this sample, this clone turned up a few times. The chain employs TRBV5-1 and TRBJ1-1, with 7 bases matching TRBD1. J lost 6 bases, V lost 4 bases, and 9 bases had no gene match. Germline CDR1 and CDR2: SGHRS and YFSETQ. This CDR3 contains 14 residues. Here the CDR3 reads CASSPQGQFAEAFF. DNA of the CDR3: TGCGCCAGCAGCCCACAGGGGCAGTTCGCTGAAGCTTTCTTT. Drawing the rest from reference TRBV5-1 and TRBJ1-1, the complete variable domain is KAGVTQTPRYLIKTRGQQVTLSCSPISGHRSVSWYQQTPGQGLQFLFEYFSETQRNKGNFPGRFSGRQFSNSRSEMNVSTLELGDSALYLCASSPQGQFAEAFFGQGTRLTVV.

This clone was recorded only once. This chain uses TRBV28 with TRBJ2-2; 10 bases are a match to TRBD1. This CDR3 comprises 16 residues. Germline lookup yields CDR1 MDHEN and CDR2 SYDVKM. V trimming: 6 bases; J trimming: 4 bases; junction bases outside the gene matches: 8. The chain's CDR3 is CASRIGGQGTTGELFF. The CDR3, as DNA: TGTGCCAGCAGGATTGGGGGACAGGGGACCACCGGGGAGCTGTTTTTT. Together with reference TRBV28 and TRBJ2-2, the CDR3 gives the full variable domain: DVKVTQSSRYLVKRTGEKVFLECVQDMDHENMFWYRQDPGLGLRLIYFSYDVKMKEKGDIPEGYSVSREKKERFSLILESASTNQTSMYLCASRIGGQGTTGELFFGEGSRLTVL.

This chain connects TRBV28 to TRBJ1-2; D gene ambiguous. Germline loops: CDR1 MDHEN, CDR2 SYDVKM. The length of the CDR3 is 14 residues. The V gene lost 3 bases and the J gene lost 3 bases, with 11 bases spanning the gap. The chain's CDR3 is CASSLPVSHYGYTF. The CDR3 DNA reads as TGTGCCAGCAGTTTGCCCGTGTCCCACTATGGCTACACCTTC.

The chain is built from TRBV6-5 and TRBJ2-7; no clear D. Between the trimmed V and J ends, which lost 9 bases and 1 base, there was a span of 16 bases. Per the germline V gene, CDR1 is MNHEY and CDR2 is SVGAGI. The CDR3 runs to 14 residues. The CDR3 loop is CASLSTDSSYEQYF. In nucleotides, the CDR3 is TGTGCCAGTCTGTCGACCGATTCATCCTACGAGCAGTACTTC.

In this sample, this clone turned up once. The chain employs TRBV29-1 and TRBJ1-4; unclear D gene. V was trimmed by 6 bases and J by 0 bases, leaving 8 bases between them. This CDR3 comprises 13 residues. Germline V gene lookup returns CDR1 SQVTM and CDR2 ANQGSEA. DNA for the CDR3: TGCAGCGTCCGGGCTCCAACTAATGAAAAACTGTTTTTT. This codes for CSVRAPTNEKLFF.

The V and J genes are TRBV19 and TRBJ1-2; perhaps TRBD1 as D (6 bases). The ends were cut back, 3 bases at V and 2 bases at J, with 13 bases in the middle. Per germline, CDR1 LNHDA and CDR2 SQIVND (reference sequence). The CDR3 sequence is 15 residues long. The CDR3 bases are TGTGCCAGTAGTATTGGTGGACAGAGGAACTATGGCTACACCTTC. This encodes CASSIGGQRNYGYTF.

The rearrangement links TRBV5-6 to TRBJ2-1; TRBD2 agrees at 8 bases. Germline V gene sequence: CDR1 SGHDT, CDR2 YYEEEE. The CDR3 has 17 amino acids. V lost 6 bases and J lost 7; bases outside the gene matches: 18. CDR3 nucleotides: TGTGCCAGCACCCCGGGAGCGGGAGTGATCGGGGTGAATGAGCAGTTCTTC. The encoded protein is CASTPGAGVIGVNEQFF.

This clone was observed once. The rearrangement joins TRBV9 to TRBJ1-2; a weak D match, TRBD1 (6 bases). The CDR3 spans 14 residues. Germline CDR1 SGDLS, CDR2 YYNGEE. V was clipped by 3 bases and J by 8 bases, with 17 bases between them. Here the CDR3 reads CASSAQTGQEGYTF. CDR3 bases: TGTGCCAGCAGCGCACAAACAGGGCAGGAAGGCTACACCTTC. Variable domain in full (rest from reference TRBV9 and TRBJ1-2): DSGVTQTPKHLITATGQRVTLRCSPRSGDLSVYWYQQSLDQGLQFLIQYYNGEERAKGNILERFSAQQFPDLHSELNLSSLELGDSALYFCASSAQTGQEGYTFGSGTRLTVV.

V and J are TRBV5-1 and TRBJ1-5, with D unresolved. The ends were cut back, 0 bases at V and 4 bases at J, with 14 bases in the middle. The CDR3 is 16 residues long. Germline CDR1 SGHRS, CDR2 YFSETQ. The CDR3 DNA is TGCGCCAGCAGCTTGGGCGTAGGGTCTTCGAATCAGCCCCAGCATTTT. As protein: CASSLGVGSSNQPQHF.

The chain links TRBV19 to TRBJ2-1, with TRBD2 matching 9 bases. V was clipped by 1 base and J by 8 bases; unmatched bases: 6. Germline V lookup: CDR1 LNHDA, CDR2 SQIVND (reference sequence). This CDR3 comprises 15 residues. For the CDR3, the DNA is TGTGCCAGTAGTATAGCCGGGACTAGCAGGTATGAGCAGTTCTTC. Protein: CASSIAGTSRYEQFF.

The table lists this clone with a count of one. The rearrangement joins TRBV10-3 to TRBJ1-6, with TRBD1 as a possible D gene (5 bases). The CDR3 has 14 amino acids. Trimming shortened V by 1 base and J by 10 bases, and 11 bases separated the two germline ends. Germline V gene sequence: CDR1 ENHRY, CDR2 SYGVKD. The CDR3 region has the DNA TGTGCCATCAGTGAGTGGGGGTCCCACTCACCCCTCCACTTT. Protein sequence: CAISEWGSHSPLHF.

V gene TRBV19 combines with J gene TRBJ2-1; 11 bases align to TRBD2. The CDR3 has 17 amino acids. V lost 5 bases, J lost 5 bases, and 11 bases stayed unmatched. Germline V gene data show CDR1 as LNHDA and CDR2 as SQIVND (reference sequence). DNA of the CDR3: TGTGCCAGTAGTTCGCACCTCCTAGCGGGAGGTCACAATGAGCAGTTCTTC. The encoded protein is CASSSHLLAGGHNEQFF.

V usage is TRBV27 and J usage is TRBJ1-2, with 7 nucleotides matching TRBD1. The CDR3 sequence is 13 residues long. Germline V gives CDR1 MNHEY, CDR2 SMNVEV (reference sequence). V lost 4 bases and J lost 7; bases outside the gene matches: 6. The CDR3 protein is CASSSLDRFGYTF. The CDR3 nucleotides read TGTGCCAGCAGTTCCTTGGACAGGTTTGGCTACACCTTC.

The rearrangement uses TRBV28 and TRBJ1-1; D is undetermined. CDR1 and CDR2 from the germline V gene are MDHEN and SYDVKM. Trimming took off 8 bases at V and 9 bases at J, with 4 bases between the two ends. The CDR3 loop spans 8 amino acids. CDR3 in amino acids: CASGKAFF. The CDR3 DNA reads TGTGCCAGCGGAAAAGCTTTCTTT.

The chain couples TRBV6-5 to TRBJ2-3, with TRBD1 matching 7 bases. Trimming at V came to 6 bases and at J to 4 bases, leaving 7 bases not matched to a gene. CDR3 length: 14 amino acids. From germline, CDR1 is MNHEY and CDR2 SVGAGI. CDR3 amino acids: CASSLTGLADTQYF. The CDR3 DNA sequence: TGTGCCAGCAGCCTGACAGGGTTGGCAGATACGCAGTATTTT.